Listed below are T cell receptor beta chains from one sample, sequenced in a study of blood T cell repertoires in COVID-19. Using immunoSEQ multiplex PCR, the repertoire was profiled, and TCRdb retains in-frame clones only, with some absent. The sample lists about half a million clones, roughly nine tenths seen once, with 8% to 9.5% in the top ten. Material: PBMCs or T cells enriched from blood (not recorded which). Receptors originate from an older woman who had recovered from COVID-19. The CDR3 runs from the conserved cysteine through the conserved F or W. Fields, in order: V gene, D gene, clone size, J gene, CDR3 protein, CDR3 DNA. D genes are given only for firm matches. Clone size appears in some rows only: once, few, many, or a class for an expanded clone.

v_call: TRBV5-5; d_call: -; clone_size: -; j_call: TRBJ2-3; cdr3_aa: CASSLSLYVTSDTQYF; cdr3_nt: TGTGCCAGCAGCTTGTCTCTCTACGTTACGTCAGATACGCAGTATTTT
v_call: TRBV2; d_call: TRBD1; clone_size: once; j_call: TRBJ1-3; cdr3_aa: CASSATGSSGNTIYF; cdr3_nt: TGTGCCAGCAGTGCGACAGGGAGCTCTGGAAACACCATATATTTT
v_call: TRBV3-1/TRBV3-2; d_call: -; clone_size: once; j_call: TRBJ2-3; cdr3_aa: CASSLLGHGGDTQYF; cdr3_nt: TGTGCCAGCAGCCTCCTCGGCCACGGAGGGGATACGCAGTATTTT
v_call: TRBV5-1; d_call: -; clone_size: -; j_call: TRBJ2-2; cdr3_aa: CASSSTGTNTGELFF; cdr3_nt: TGCGCCAGCAGCTCCACAGGGACAAACACCGGGGAGCTGTTTTTT
v_call: TRBV6-4; d_call: TRBD1; clone_size: -; j_call: TRBJ1-6; cdr3_aa: CASSATGGDSPLHF; cdr3_nt: TGTGCCAGCAGTGCGACAGGGGGTGATTCACCCCTCCACTTT
v_call: TRBV5-1; d_call: TRBD1; clone_size: -; j_call: TRBJ1-6; cdr3_aa: CASSLGSGTGNNSPLHF; cdr3_nt: TGCGCCAGCAGCTTGGGATCGGGGACAGGGAACAATTCACCCCTCCACTTT
v_call: TRBV6-5; d_call: -; clone_size: -; j_call: TRBJ1-2; cdr3_aa: CASMRGQLDGYTF; cdr3_nt: TGTGCCAGCATGAGAGGACAGCTAGATGGCTACACCTTC
v_call: TRBV9; d_call: TRBD2; clone_size: -; j_call: TRBJ2-3; cdr3_aa: CASSGSGGPTDTQYF; cdr3_nt: TGTGCCAGCAGCGGGAGCGGGGGACCCACAGATACGCAGTATTTT
v_call: TRBV5-1; d_call: TRBD1; clone_size: -; j_call: TRBJ1-4; cdr3_aa: CASSLKGADNEKLFF; cdr3_nt: TGCGCCAGCAGCTTGAAGGGGGCCGATAATGAAAAACTGTTTTTT
v_call: TRBV4-1; d_call: -; clone_size: few; j_call: TRBJ1-2; cdr3_aa: CASSQETAQGLGYGYTF; cdr3_nt: TGCGCCAGCAGCCAAGAAACCGCGCAGGGGTTAGGCTATGGCTACACCTTC
v_call: TRBV7-6; d_call: TRBD2; clone_size: -; j_call: TRBJ2-5; cdr3_aa: CASSLGLAGGQETQYF; cdr3_nt: TGTGCCAGCAGCTTAGGGCTAGCGGGGGGTCAAGAGACCCAGTACTTC
v_call: TRBV5-8; d_call: TRBD1; clone_size: -; j_call: TRBJ1-2; cdr3_aa: CASSPGTGVYGYTF; cdr3_nt: TGTGCCAGCAGCCCCGGGACAGGGGTATATGGCTACACCTTC
v_call: TRBV21-1; d_call: -; clone_size: -; j_call: TRBJ2-1; cdr3_aa: CASSPPSPTSGGSLSSYNEQFF; cdr3_nt: TGTGCCAGCAGCCCACCTTCTCCTACTAGCGGGGGTTCTTTGAGCTCCTACAATGAGCAGTTCTTC
v_call: TRBV5-6; d_call: TRBD2; clone_size: -; j_call: TRBJ2-7; cdr3_aa: CASSNSGGIGEQYF; cdr3_nt: TGTGCCAGCAGCAACAGCGGGGGTATAGGCGAGCAGTACTTC
v_call: TRBV4-2; d_call: TRBD2; clone_size: -; j_call: TRBJ2-3; cdr3_aa: CASSLTVLAGGVGDTQYF; cdr3_nt: TGTGCCAGCAGCCTCACTGTACTAGCGGGGGGGGTAGGGGATACGCAGTATTTT
v_call: TRBV6-6; d_call: TRBD1; clone_size: -; j_call: TRBJ2-7; cdr3_aa: CASSTGTGYEQYF; cdr3_nt: TGTGCCAGCAGTACCGGGACAGGGTACGAGCAGTACTTC
v_call: TRBV3-1/TRBV3-2; d_call: -; clone_size: -; j_call: TRBJ2-1; cdr3_aa: CASSAMTSYNEQFF; cdr3_nt: TGTGCCAGCAGCGCCATGACTAGCTACAATGAGCAGTTCTTC
v_call: TRBV29-1; d_call: -; clone_size: -; j_call: TRBJ2-3; cdr3_aa: CSVEDRRTAKGLGDTQYF; cdr3_nt: TGCAGCGTTGAAGATCGTAGGACAGCCAAGGGCCTGGGGGATACGCAGTATTTT
v_call: TRBV15; d_call: TRBD1; clone_size: -; j_call: TRBJ1-1; cdr3_aa: CATSRDPYRDRDDTEAFF; cdr3_nt: TGTGCCACCAGCAGAGATCCTTACCGGGACAGGGATGACACTGAAGCTTTCTTT
v_call: TRBV4-1; d_call: TRBD1; clone_size: -; j_call: TRBJ1-2; cdr3_aa: CASSQLVRDRGGGYGYTF; cdr3_nt: TGCGCCAGCAGCCAGTTAGTCCGGGACAGGGGGGGTGGCTATGGCTACACCTTC
v_call: TRBV11-2; d_call: -; clone_size: -; j_call: TRBJ1-6; cdr3_aa: CASTSRVDSSYNSPLHF; cdr3_nt: TGTGCCAGCACCTCCAGGGTTGACAGCTCCTATAATTCACCCCTCCACTTT
v_call: TRBV2; d_call: -; clone_size: -; j_call: TRBJ1-1; cdr3_aa: CASSEAGEDTEAFF; cdr3_nt: TGTGCCAGCAGTGAAGCAGGGGAGGACACTGAAGCTTTCTTT
v_call: TRBV2; d_call: -; clone_size: -; j_call: TRBJ1-2; cdr3_aa: CASSLGGYGYTF; cdr3_nt: TGTGCCAGCAGCTTAGGCGGATATGGCTACACCTTC
v_call: TRBV3-1/TRBV3-2; d_call: -; clone_size: -; j_call: TRBJ2-7; cdr3_aa: CASSLTGREQYF; cdr3_nt: TGTGCCAGCAGCCTCACAGGGCGCGAGCAGTACTTC
v_call: TRBV20-1; d_call: -; clone_size: -; j_call: TRBJ1-1; cdr3_aa: CSAKDKTEAFF; cdr3_nt: TGCAGTGCTAAAGACAAAACTGAAGCTTTCTTT
v_call: TRBV21-1; d_call: -; clone_size: -; j_call: TRBJ1-1; cdr3_aa: CASSKWGTGGGWAEAFF; cdr3_nt: TGTGCCAGCAGCAAATGGGGGACAGGGGGCGGTTGGGCTGAAGCTTTCTTT
v_call: TRBV7-9; d_call: -; clone_size: -; j_call: TRBJ2-7; cdr3_aa: CASSLDDQGISYEQYF; cdr3_nt: TGTGCCAGCAGCTTAGATGACCAGGGGATCTCCTACGAGCAGTACTTC
v_call: TRBV27; d_call: -; clone_size: once; j_call: TRBJ1-1; cdr3_aa: CASSSDVRVVKAFF; cdr3_nt: TGTGCCAGCAGTTCCGATGTCAGGGTAGTTAAAGCTTTCTTT
v_call: TRBV5-1; d_call: -; clone_size: -; j_call: TRBJ1-2; cdr3_aa: CASSLGRGLNYGYTF; cdr3_nt: TGCGCCAGCAGCTTGGGAAGGGGACTAAACTATGGCTACACCTTC
v_call: TRBV2; d_call: -; clone_size: -; j_call: TRBJ1-4; cdr3_aa: CASLYGGNEKLFF; cdr3_nt: TGTGCCAGCCTTTATGGCGGTAATGAAAAACTGTTTTTT
v_call: TRBV19; d_call: -; clone_size: -; j_call: TRBJ2-2; cdr3_aa: CASRGWETGELFF; cdr3_nt: TGTGCCAGTAGAGGGTGGGAGACCGGGGAGCTGTTTTTT
v_call: TRBV7-2; d_call: TRBD1; clone_size: -; j_call: TRBJ2-5; cdr3_aa: CASSFPGQGSQETQYF; cdr3_nt: TGTGCCAGCAGCTTTCCGGGACAGGGGAGCCAAGAGACCCAGTACTTC
v_call: TRBV9; d_call: TRBD2; clone_size: -; j_call: TRBJ2-3; cdr3_aa: CASSVGLAGGRDTQYF; cdr3_nt: TGTGCCAGCAGCGTAGGACTAGCGGGGGGGCGGGATACGCAGTATTTT
v_call: TRBV9; d_call: TRBD1; clone_size: -; j_call: TRBJ1-6; cdr3_aa: CASSAAGGLSSPLHF; cdr3_nt: TGTGCCAGCAGCGCGGCAGGGGGCCTTAGTTCACCCCTCCACTTT
v_call: TRBV19; d_call: TRBD1; clone_size: -; j_call: TRBJ1-2; cdr3_aa: CASIPSTGGLGGYTF; cdr3_nt: TGTGCCAGTATCCCTTCGACAGGGGGGTTGGGAGGCTACACCTTC
v_call: TRBV5-1; d_call: TRBD1; clone_size: once; j_call: TRBJ1-1; cdr3_aa: CASRTGTGLNTEAFF; cdr3_nt: TGCGCCAGCAGAACCGGGACAGGGTTGAACACTGAAGCTTTCTTT
v_call: TRBV6-9; d_call: TRBD1; clone_size: -; j_call: TRBJ2-5; cdr3_aa: CASSCGTGTSETQYF; cdr3_nt: TGTGCCAGCAGTTGCGGGACAGGGACCTCAGAGACCCAGTACTTC
v_call: TRBV7-2; d_call: -; clone_size: -; j_call: TRBJ1-1; cdr3_aa: CASSLASGIRTEAFF; cdr3_nt: TGTGCCAGCAGCTTAGCGTCGGGAATTAGGACTGAAGCTTTCTTT
v_call: TRBV5-1; d_call: TRBD2; clone_size: -; j_call: TRBJ2-1; cdr3_aa: CASSPNGGAGDEQFF; cdr3_nt: TGCGCCAGCAGCCCCAACGGGGGGGCCGGGGATGAGCAGTTCTTC
v_call: TRBV5-1; d_call: -; clone_size: -; j_call: TRBJ2-2; cdr3_aa: CASSPVGQNTGELFF; cdr3_nt: TGCGCCAGCAGCCCGGTGGGACAGAACACCGGGGAGCTGTTTTTT
v_call: TRBV12-5; d_call: TRBD2; clone_size: once; j_call: TRBJ2-3; cdr3_aa: CASGSAGVGADTQYF; cdr3_nt: TGTGCTAGTGGTTCTGCGGGGGTGGGTGCAGATACGCAGTATTTT
v_call: TRBV5-1; d_call: -; clone_size: -; j_call: TRBJ2-4; cdr3_aa: CASSLGLLAKNIQYF; cdr3_nt: TGCGCCAGCAGCTTGGGACTTCTAGCCAAAAACATTCAGTACTTC
v_call: TRBV18; d_call: -; clone_size: -; j_call: TRBJ2-3; cdr3_aa: CASSPVTGTTDTQYF; cdr3_nt: TGTGCCAGCTCACCCGTGACAGGAACTACAGATACGCAGTATTTT
v_call: TRBV3-1/TRBV3-2; d_call: TRBD1; clone_size: -; j_call: TRBJ1-4; cdr3_aa: CASSQGTGGFNEKLFF; cdr3_nt: TGTGCCAGCAGCCAAGGGACAGGGGGCTTTAATGAAAAACTGTTTTTT
v_call: TRBV28; d_call: -; clone_size: -; j_call: TRBJ1-2; cdr3_aa: CASSYPGYGYTF; cdr3_nt: TGTGCCAGCAGTTATCCAGGCTATGGCTACACCTTC
v_call: TRBV12-3/TRBV12-4; d_call: -; clone_size: -; j_call: TRBJ1-3; cdr3_aa: CASSLPGNTIYF; cdr3_nt: TGTGCCAGCAGTCTACCTGGAAACACCATATATTTT